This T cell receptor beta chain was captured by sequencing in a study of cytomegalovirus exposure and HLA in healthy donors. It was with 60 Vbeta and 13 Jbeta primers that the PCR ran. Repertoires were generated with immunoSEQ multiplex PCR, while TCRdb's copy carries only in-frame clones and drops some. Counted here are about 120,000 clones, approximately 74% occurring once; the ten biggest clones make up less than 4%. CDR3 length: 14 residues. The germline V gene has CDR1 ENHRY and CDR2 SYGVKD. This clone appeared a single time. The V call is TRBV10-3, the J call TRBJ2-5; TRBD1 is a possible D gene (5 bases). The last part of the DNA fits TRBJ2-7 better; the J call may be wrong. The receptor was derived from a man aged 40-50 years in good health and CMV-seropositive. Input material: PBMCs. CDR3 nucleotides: TGTGCCATAGGGGCAGGCACCATGGGTTACGAGCAGTACTTC. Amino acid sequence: CAIGAGTMGYEQYF.